The T cell receptor beta chain under discussion was sequenced for a study of T cell responses to AZD1222 COVID-19 vaccine. This CDR3 comprises 15 residues. The V gene's germline CDR1 is MNHEY and CDR2 SMNVEV (reference sequence). V was clipped by 0 bases and J by 5 bases, with 14 bases between them. Only one count was recorded for this clone. Some clones are missing from TCRdb's copy, which holds only in-frame ones; the method was immunoSEQ multiplex PCR. In the table there are 200,000 or so clones, 90% to 95% of which are singletons. J is TRBJ2-7 and V is TRBV27; perhaps TRBD2 as D (7 bases). Sequences were derived from peripheral blood, sampled on day 0 of AZD1222 vaccination. This TCR derives from an adult in good health. The CDR3 DNA reads TGTGCCAGCAGTTTATCGGGGGGGGCGGTCCACGAGCAGTACTTC. Amino acids: CASSLSGGAVHEQYF.